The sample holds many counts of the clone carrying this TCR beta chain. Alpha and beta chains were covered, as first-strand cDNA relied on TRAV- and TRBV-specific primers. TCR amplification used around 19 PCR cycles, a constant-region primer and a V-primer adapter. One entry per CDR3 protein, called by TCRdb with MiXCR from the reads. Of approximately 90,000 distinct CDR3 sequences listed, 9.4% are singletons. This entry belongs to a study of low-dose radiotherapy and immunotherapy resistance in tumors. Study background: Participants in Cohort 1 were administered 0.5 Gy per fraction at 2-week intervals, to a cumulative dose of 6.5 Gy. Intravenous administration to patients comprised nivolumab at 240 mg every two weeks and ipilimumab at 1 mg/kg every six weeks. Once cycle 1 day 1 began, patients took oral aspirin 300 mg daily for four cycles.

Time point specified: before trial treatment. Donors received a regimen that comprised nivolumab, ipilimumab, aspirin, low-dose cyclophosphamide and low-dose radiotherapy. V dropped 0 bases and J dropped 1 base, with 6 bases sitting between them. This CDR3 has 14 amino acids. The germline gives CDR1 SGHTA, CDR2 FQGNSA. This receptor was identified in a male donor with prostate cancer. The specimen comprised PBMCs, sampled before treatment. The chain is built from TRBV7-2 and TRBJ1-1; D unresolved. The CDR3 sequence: CASSLAGPNTEAFF. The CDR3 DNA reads TGTGCCAGCAGCTTAGCAGGACCGAACACTGAAGCTTTCTTT.